The 14 T cell receptor beta chains reported below all come from one sample, sequenced in a study of cytomegalovirus exposure and HLA in healthy donors. Libraries were prepared by immunoSEQ multiplex PCR; TCRdb keeps only in-frame clonotypes and omits some of them. The sample has some 72,000 clones, 90% to 96% seen once. The source material was PBMCs. These receptors came from a man aged 18 to 30 in good health and CMV-seropositive.

In this sample, this clone turned up once. The CDR3 sequence: CASSFPRLAGGLQETQYF. CDR3 nucleotide sequence: TGTGCCAGCAGCTTCCCTCGACTAGCGGGAGGACTCCAAGAGACCCAGTACTTC. The genes are TRBV7-8 and TRBJ2-5, with TRBD2 matching 13 bases. Germline trimming cut 3 bases from V and 1 base from J; bases unmatched to any gene: 8. The CDR3 is made up of 18 amino acids. The germline V gene encodes CDR1 SGHVS and CDR2 FQNEAQ.

The V gene is TRBV5-1, the J gene TRBJ2-1, with TRBD2 identical over 14 bases. Germline V gene lookup returns CDR1 SGHRS and CDR2 YFSETQ. The CDR3 is 16 amino acids. V dropped 0 bases and J dropped 8; count of bases not matched to a gene: 4. The CDR3 spells CASSLGLAGGLDEQFF. The DNA for the CDR3 is TGCGCCAGCAGCTTGGGACTAGCGGGAGGGTTGGATGAGCAGTTCTTC.

This chain uses TRBV4-1 with TRBJ2-7, with a possible D match to TRBD2 (6 bases). Trimming left V 2 bases short and J 0 bases short, with 14 bases between. Germline lookup yields CDR1 MGHRA and CDR2 YSYEKL. The CDR3 totals 16 residues. As DNA, the CDR3 is TGCGCCAGCAGCCAACGGCGGGACGCTAGCTCCTACGAGCAGTACTTC. It is translated as CASSQRRDASSYEQYF.

This clone was detected only once. The V gene is TRBV9, the J gene TRBJ1-3, with D unclear. Deletions cut 3 bases from V and 0 bases from J, with 13 bases between. The CDR3 is 16 residues long. Germline loops: CDR1 SGDLS, CDR2 YYNGEE. CDR3 nucleotides: TGTGCCAGCAGCGCTCCCGGGTCGAACTCTGGAAACACCATATATTTT. Residues: CASSAPGSNSGNTIYF.

The chain uses TRBV5-4 and TRBJ2-3, with 7 bases aligning to TRBD1. Germline CDR1 and CDR2: SGHNT and YYREEE (reference sequence). The CDR3 runs to 16 residues. After removal of 4 bases from V and 4 bases from J, the junction contained 12 bases not matched to a gene. The CDR3 DNA follows: TGTGCCAGCAGCGACCCCGACAGGGTTTGGGCAGATACGCAGTATTTT. Its translation: CASSDPDRVWADTQYF.

The V gene is TRBV19, the J gene TRBJ1-2, with 7 nucleotides matching TRBD1. This CDR3 has 13 amino acids. The J segment lost 5 bases and the V segment lost 6 bases, leaving 6 bases of the junction unmatched. CDR1 LNHDA and CDR2 SQIVND come from the germline V gene (reference sequence). As DNA, the CDR3 is TGTGCCAGTAGCTTGACAGGGAGTTATGGCTACACCTTC. Translation: CASSLTGSYGYTF.

The chain uses TRBV6-5 and TRBJ2-7, with D possibly matching TRBD1 (6 bases). CDR3 length: 14 residues. V dropped 6 bases and J dropped 1 base, with 13 bases sitting between them. Per germline, CDR1 MNHEY and CDR2 SVGAGI. The CDR3: CASRRTATSYEQYF. The CDR3 coding sequence is TGTGCCAGCAGGCGGACAGCTACTTCCTACGAGCAGTACTTC.

V and J are TRBV2 and TRBJ2-1; 7 bases align to TRBD2. The germline V gene has CDR1 SNHLY and CDR2 FYNNEI. The CDR3 is made up of 14 amino acids. The junction had 12 bases not matched to a gene; V was cut back by 9 bases and J by 7 bases. CDR3 DNA sequence: TGTGCCAGAAAGAGGCGGGGAGGGGCGAATGAGCAGTTCTTC. Its protein is CARKRRGGANEQFF.

CDR3 sequence reads: CASHSINTEAFF. The CDR3 DNA is TGTGCCAGCCACAGCATAAACACTGAAGCTTTCTTT. The chain couples TRBV6-5 to TRBJ1-1; D call uncertain. Trimming removed 8 bases from V and 2 bases from J, with 9 bases in between. CDR3 length: 12 amino acids. Germline assignment: CDR1 MNHEY and CDR2 SVGAGI.

This sequence joins TRBV5-6 and TRBJ1-2; D call uncertain. Deletions cut 0 bases from V and 4 bases from J, with 19 bases between. The CDR3 covers 17 residues. CDR1 is SGHDT, CDR2 YYEEEE, per germline. CDR3 in amino acids: CASSLALAPDPLYGYTF. As DNA, the CDR3 is TGTGCCAGCAGCTTGGCCCTAGCTCCTGACCCTCTCTATGGCTACACCTTC.

The chain uses TRBV11-2 and TRBJ1-4; the match to TRBD1 covers 11 bases. Germline V gene lookup returns CDR1 SGHAT and CDR2 FQNNGV. The CDR3 is 17 amino acids. V trimming: 5 bases; J trimming: 5 bases; junction bases outside the gene matches: 10. The CDR3 loop reads CASSPRTGGRVNEKLFF. The CDR3 DNA reads TGTGCCAGCAGCCCTCGGACAGGGGGCAGGGTAAATGAAAAACTGTTTTTT.

This rearrangement joins TRBV6-6 to TRBJ1-1; D not resolved. The CDR3 runs to 14 residues. Between the trimmed V and J ends, which lost 2 bases and 0 bases, there was a span of 7 bases. CDR1 is MNHNY and CDR2 is SVGAGI in the germline V gene (reference sequence). Here the CDR3 DNA reads TGTGCCAGCAGTTACGCGGAAATGAACACTGAAGCTTTCTTT. Encoded protein: CASSYAEMNTEAFF.

The chain uses TRBV18 and TRBJ2-5, with D possibly TRBD2 on 6 matching bases. The germline V gene encodes CDR1 KGHSH and CDR2 LQKENI. The CDR3 totals 15 residues. V was trimmed by 4 bases and J by 3 bases, leaving 15 bases between them. CDR3 coding DNA: TGTGCCAGCTCACTCCGTCGGGGAGGTGAAGAGACCCAGTACTTC. It translates to CASSLRRGGEETQYF.

The chain employs TRBV7-9 and TRBJ2-1; 8 nucleotides line up with TRBD1. CDR1 is SEHNR, CDR2 FQNEAQ, per germline (reference sequence). Unmatched junction bases numbered 6, after V lost 3 bases and J lost 5 bases. The CDR3 extends over 15 amino acids. CDR3 protein: CASSLVQGGNNEQFF. The CDR3 DNA reads TGTGCCAGCAGCTTGGTACAGGGGGGAAACAATGAGCAGTTCTTC.